The source of this T cell receptor beta chain is a study of beta chain features in type 1 diabetes. About the study: Across every sample, 100 million to 130 million sorted cells were examined in total. Overall study findings and caveats: Naive, central memory and regulatory TCRB repertoires appeared more similar among patients than healthy donors.

Points on this clone: Its antigen is unknown.

The CDR3 consists of 14 residues. Germline values: CDR1 SGHDN, CDR2 FVKESK. V lost 0 bases to trimming and J lost 4 bases, with 7 bases between them. Reverse transcription of all isolated RNA meant that expressed TCRB transcripts were sequenced. Measured with immunoSEQ multiplex PCR; TCRdb has only the in-frame clones, and not every one. The sample has a few hundred thousand clones, 25% to 30% seen once; the top ten hold about 3.9%. Each donor gave one heparinised blood draw averaging about 116 mL. Sequenced input: central memory CD4+ T cells from blood. This clonotype was sampled from a man aged 30-40 years in good health. This chain joins TRBV14 and TRBJ2-1; no clear D gene. The CDR3: CASSQEYDYNEQFF. CDR3 nucleotide sequence: TGTGCCAGCAGCCAAGAGTACGATTACAATGAGCAGTTCTTC.